This T cell receptor beta chain emerged from a study of OX40 agonist ivuxolimab in advanced cancers. TCRdb keeps only in-frame clones here, not all; method: immunoSEQ multiplex PCR. The sample lists roughly 92,000 clones, 84% seen once, with about 5.5% in the top ten. CDR1 is SNHLY, CDR2 FYNNEI, per germline. Germline trimming cut 8 bases from V and 9 bases from J; bases unmatched to any gene: 9. This CDR3 contains 14 residues. V gene TRBV2 combines with J gene TRBJ2-1; TRBD2 agrees at 11 bases. Here the sequenced sample was CD4+ or CD8+ T cells sorted from blood, taken in a trial of the OX40 agonist ivuxolimab. The receptor's source is an adult with an advanced solid tumor such as melanoma, head and neck, liver or kidney cancer. DNA of the CDR3: TGTGCCAGCCTTACACTAGCGGGAGTTGGTGAGCAGTTCTTC. This codes for CASLTLAGVGEQFF. Together with reference TRBV2 and TRBJ2-1, the CDR3 gives the full variable domain: EPEVTQTPSHQVTQMGQEVILRCVPISNHLYFYWYRQILGQKVEFLVSFYNNEISEKSEIFDDQFSVERPDGSNFTLKIRSTKLEDSAMYFCASLTLAGVGEQFFGPGTRLTVL.